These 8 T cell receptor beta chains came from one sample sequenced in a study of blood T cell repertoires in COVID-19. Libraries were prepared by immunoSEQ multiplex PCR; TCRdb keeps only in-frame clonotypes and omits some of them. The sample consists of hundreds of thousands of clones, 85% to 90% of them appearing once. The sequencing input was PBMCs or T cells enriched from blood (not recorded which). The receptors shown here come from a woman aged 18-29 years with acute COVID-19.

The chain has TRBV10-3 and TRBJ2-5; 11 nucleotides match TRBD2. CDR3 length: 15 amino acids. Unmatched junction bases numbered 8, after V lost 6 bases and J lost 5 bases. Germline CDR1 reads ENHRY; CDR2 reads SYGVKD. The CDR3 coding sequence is TGTGCCATCAGCCTAGCGGGAGGAGGGAGGGAGACCCAGTACTTC. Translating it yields CAISLAGGGRETQYF.

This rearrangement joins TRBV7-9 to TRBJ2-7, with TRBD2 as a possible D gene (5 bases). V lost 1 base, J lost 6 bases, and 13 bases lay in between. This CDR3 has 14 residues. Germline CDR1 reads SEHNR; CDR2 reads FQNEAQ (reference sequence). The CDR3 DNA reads TGTGCCAGCAGCTTAGGTGGGCTAGCCGGCGAGCAGTACTTC. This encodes CASSLGGLAGEQYF.

The CDR3 reads CASSQYGTGPRGTNEKLFF. DNA of the CDR3: TGTGCCAGCAGCCAATACGGGACAGGCCCACGGGGAACTAATGAAAAACTGTTTTTT. The J gene is TRBJ1-4, the V gene TRBV3-1 (or the pseudogene TRBV3-2); 8 positions match TRBD1. The CDR3 runs 19 residues. Germline CDR1 LGHDT, CDR2 YNNKEL (reference sequence). Trimming at V came to 2 bases and at J to 1 base, leaving 12 bases not matched to a gene.

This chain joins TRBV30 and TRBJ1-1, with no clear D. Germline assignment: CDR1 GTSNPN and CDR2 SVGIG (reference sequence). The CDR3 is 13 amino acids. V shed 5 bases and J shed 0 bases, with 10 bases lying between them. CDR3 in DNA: TGTGCCTGGGGAGAACAGATGAACACTGAAGCTTTCTTT. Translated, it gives CAWGEQMNTEAFF.

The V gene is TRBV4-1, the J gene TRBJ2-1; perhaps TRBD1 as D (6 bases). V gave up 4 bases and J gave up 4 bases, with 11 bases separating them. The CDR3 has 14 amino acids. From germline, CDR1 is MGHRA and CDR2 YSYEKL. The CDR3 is CASSPAQGYNEQFF. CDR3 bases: TGCGCCAGCAGCCCCGCTCAGGGGTACAATGAGCAGTTCTTC.

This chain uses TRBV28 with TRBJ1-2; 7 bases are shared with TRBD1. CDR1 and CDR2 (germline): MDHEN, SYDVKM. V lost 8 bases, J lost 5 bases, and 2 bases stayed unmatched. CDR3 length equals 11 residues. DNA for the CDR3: TGTGCCAGCCGGGGACAGTATGGCTACACCTTC. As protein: CASRGQYGYTF.

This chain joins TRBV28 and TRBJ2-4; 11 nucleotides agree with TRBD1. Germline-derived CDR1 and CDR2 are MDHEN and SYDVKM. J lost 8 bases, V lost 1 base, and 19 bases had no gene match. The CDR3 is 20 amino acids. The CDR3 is CASSLYGRTGGLYLRDIQYF. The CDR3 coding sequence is TGTGCCAGCAGTTTATATGGGAGGACAGGGGGCCTCTATCTGCGCGACATTCAGTACTTC.

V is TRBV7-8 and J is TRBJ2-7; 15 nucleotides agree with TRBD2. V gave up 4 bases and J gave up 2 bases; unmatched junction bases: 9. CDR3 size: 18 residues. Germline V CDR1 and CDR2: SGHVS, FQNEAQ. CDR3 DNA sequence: TGTGCCAGCAGCTCACCGGGACTAGCGGGAGGCCGCGCCTACGAGCAGTACTTC. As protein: CASSSPGLAGGRAYEQYF. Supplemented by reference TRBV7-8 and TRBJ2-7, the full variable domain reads GAGVSQSPRYKVAKRGQDVALRCDPISGHVSLFWYQQALGQGPEFLTYFQNEAQLDKSGLPSDRFFAERPEGSVSTLKIQRTQQEDSAVYLCASSSPGLAGGRAYEQYFGPGTRLTVT.